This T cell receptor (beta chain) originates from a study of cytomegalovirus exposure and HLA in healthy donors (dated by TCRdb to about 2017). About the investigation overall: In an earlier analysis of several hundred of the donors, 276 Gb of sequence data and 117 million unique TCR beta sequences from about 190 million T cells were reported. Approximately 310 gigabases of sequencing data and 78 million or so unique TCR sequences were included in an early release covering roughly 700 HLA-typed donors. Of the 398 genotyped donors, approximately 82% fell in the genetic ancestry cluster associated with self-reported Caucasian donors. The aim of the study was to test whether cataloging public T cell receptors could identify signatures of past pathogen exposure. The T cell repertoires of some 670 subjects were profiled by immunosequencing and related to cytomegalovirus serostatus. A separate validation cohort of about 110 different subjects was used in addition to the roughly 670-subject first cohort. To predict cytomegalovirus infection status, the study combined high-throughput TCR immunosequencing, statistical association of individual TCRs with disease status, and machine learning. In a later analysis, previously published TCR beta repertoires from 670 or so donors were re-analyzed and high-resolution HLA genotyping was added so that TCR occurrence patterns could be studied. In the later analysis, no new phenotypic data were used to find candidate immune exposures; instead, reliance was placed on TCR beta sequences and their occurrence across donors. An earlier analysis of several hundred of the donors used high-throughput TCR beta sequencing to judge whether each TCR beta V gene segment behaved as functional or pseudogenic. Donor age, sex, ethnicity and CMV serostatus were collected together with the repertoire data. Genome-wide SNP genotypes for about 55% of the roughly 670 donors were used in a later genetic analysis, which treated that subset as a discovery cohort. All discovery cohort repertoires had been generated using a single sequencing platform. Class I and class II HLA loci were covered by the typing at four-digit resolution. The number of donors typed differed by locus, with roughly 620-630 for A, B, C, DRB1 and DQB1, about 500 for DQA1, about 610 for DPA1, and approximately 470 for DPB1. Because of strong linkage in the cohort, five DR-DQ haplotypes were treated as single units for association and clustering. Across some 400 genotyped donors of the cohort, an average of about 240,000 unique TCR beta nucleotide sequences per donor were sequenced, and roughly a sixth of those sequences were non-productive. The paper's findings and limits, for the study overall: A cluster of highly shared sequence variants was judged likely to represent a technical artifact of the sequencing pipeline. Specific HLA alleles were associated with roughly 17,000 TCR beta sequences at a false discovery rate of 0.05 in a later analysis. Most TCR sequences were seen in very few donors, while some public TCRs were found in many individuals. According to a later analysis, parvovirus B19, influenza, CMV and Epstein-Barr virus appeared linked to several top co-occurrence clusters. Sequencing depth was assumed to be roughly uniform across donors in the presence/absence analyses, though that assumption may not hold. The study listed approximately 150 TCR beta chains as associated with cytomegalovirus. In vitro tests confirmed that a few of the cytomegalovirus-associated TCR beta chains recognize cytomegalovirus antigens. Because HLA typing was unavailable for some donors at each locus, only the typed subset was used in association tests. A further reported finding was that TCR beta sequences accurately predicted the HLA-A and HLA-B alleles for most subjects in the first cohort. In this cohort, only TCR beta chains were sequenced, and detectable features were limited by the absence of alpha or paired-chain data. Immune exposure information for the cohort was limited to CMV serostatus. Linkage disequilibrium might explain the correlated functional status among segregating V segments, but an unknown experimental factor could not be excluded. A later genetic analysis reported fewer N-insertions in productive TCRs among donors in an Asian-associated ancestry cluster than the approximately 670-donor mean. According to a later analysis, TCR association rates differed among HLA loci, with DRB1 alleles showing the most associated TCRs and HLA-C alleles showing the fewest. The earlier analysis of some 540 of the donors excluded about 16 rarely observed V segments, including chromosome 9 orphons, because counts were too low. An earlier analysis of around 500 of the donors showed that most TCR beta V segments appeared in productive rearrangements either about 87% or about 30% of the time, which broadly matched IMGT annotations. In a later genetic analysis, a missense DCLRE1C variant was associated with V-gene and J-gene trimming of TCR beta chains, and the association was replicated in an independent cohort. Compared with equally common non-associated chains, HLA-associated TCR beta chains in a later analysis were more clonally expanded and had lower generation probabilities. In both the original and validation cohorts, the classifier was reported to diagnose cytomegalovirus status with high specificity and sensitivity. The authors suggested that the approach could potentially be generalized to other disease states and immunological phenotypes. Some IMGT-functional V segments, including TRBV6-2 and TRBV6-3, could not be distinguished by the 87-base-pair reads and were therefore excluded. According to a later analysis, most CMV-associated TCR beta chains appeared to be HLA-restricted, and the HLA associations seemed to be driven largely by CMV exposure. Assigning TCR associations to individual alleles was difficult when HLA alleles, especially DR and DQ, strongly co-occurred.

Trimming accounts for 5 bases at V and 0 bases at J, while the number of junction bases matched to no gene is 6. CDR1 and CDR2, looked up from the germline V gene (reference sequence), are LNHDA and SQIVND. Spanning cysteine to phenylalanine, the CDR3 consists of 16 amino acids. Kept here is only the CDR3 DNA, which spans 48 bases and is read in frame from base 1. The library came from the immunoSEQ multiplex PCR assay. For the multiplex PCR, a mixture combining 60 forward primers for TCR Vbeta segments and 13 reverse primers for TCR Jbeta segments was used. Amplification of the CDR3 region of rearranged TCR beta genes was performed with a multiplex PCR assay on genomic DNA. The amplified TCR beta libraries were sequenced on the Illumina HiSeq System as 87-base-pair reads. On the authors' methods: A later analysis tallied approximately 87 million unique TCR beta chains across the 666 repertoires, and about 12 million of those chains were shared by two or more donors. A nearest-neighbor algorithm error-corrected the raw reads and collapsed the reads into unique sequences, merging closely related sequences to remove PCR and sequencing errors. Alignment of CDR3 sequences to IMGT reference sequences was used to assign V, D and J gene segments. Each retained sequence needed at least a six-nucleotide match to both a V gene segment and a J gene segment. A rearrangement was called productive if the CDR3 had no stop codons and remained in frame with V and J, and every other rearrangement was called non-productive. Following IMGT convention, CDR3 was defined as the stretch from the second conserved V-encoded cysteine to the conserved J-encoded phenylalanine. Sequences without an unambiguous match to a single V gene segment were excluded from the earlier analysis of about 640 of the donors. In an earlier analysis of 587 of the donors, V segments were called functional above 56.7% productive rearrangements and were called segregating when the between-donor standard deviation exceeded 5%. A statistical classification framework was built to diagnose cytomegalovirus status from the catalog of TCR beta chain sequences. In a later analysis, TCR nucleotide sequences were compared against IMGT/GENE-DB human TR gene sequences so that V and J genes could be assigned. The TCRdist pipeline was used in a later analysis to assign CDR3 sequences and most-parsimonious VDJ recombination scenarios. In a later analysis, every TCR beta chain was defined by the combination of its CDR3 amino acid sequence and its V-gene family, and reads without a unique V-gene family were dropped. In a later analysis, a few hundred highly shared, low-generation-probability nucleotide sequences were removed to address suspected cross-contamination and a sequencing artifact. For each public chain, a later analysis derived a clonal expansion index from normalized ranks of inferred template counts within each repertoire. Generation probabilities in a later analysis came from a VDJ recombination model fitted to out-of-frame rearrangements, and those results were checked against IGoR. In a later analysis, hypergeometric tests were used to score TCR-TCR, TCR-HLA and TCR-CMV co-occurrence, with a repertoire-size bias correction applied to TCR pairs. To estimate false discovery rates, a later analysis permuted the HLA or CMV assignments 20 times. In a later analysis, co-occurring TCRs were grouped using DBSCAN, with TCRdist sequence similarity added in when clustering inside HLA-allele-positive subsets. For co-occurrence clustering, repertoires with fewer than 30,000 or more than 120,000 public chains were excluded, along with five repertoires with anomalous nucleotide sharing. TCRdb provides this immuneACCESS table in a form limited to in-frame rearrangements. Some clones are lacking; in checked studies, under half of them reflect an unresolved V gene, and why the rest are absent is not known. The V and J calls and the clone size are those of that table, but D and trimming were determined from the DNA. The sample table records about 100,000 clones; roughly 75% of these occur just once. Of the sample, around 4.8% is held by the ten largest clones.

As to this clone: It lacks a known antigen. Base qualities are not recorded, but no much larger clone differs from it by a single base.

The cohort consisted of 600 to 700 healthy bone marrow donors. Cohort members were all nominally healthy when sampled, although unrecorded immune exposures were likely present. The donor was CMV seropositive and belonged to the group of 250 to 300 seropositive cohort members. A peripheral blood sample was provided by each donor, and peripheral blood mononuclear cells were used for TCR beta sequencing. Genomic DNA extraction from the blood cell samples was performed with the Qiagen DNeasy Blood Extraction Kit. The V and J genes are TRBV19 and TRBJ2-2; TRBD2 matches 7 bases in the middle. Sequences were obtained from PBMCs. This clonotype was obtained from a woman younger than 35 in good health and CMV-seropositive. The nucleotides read TGTGCCAGTAGTTCCTTAGCGGGCTCGAACACCGGGGAGCTGTTTTTT. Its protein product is CASSSLAGSNTGELFF.